This T cell receptor (beta chain) was captured in a study of T cells of healthy individuals. V was clipped by 1 base and J by 6 bases, with 13 bases between them. CDR1 is MNHEY and CDR2 is SMNVEV in the germline V gene (reference sequence). The CDR3 sequence is 15 residues long. TCRdb called the 5' RACE reads again in MiXCR, with one record for every CDR3 protein. The repertoire consists of around 100,000 distinct CDR3 sequences, with under 20% occurring once and the leading ten covering roughly 6.1%. This receptor was identified in a human donor in good health. The chain couples TRBV27 to TRBJ1-5; D may be TRBD1 (5 bases). The CDR3 here is CASSLLGRGGQPQHF. Here the CDR3 DNA reads TGTGCCAGCAGTTTATTGGGGCGGGGGGGTCAGCCCCAGCATTTT.